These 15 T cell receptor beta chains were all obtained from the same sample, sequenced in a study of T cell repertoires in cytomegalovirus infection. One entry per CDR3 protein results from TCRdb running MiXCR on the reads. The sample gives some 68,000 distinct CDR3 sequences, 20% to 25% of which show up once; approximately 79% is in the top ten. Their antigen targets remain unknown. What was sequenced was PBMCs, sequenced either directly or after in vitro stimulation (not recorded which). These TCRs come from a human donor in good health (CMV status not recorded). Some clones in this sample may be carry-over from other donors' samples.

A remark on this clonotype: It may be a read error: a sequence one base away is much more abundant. CDR3 bases: TGTGCCAACAGCTTTAGGACGGCAAGCTCTGGAAACACCATATATTTT. Translated, it gives CANSFRTASSGNTIYF. J is TRBJ1-3 and V is TRBV7-2; D remains unclear. CDR1 SGHTA and CDR2 FQGNSA come from the germline V gene. The CDR3 totals 16 residues.

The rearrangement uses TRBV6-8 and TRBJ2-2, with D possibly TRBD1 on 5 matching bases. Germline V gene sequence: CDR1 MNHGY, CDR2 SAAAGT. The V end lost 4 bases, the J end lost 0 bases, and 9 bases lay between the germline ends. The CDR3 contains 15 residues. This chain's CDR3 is CASSLDSSNTGELFF. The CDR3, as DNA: TGTGCCAGCAGTTTAGACAGCTCGAACACCGGGGAGCTGTTTTTT.

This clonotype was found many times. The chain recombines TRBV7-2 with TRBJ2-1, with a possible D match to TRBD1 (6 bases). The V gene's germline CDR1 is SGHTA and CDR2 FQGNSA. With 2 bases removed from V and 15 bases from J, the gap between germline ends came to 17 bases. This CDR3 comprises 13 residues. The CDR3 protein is CASSLSSRDNLFF. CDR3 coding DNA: TGTGCCAGCAGCTTATCCTCCCGGGACAACCTGTTCTTC. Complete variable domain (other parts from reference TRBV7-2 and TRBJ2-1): GAGVSQSPSNKVTEKGKDVELRCDPISGHTALYWYRQSLGQGLEFLIYFQGNSAPDKSGLPSDRFSAERTGGSVSTLTIQRTQQEDSAVYLCASSLSSRDNLFFGPGTRLTVL.

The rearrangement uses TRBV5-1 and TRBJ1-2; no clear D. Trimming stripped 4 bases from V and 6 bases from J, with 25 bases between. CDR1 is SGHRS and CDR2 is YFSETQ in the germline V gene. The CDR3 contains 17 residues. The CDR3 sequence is CASSPPKGLGGMDGYTF. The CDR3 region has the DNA TGCGCCAGCAGCCCCCCTAAAGGCCTCGGAGGGATGGATGGCTACACCTTC.

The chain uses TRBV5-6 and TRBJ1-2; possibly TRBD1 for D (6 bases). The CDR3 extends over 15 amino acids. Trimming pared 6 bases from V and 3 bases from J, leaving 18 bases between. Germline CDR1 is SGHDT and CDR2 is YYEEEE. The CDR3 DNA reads TGTGCCAGCACCGGGGCCCCCGGGGGCGACTATGGCTACACCTTC. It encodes CASTGAPGGDYGYTF.

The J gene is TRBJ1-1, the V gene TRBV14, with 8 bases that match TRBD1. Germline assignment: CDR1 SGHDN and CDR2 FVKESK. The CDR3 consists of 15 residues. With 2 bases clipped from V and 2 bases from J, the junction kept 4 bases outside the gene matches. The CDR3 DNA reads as TGTGCCAGCAGCCAACAGGGGGCGGTTAACACTGAAGCTTTCTTT. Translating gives CASSQQGAVNTEAFF. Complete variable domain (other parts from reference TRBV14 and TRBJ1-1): EAGVTQFPSHSVIEKGQTVTLRCDPISGHDNLYWYRRVMGKEIKFLLHFVKESKQDESGMPNNRFLAERTGGTYSTLKVQPAELEDSGVYFCASSQQGAVNTEAFFGQGTRLTVV.

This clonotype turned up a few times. The CDR3 DNA is TGTGCCAGCAGCTTAATGGGACAGGGCCAAGAGACCCAGTACTTC. Protein: CASSLMGQGQETQYF. The genes are TRBV7-3 and TRBJ2-5; 9 bases line up with TRBD1. The CDR3 loop spans 15 amino acids. The ends lost 1 base at V and 1 base at J; junction bases unmatched: 1. The germline CDR1 and CDR2 sequences are SGHTA and FQGTGA.

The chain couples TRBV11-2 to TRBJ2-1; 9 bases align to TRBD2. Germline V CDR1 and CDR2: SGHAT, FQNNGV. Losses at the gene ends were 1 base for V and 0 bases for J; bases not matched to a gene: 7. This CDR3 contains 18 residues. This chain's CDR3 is CASSLATSGRSSYNEQFF. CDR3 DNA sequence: TGTGCCAGCAGCTTAGCGACTAGCGGAAGAAGCTCCTACAATGAGCAGTTCTTC. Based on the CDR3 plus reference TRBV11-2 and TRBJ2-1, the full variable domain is EAGVAQSPRYKIIEKRQSVAFWCNPISGHATLYWYQQILGQGPKLLIQFQNNGVVDDSQLPKDRFSAERLKGVDSTLKIQPAKLEDSAVYLCASSLATSGRSSYNEQFFGPGTRLTVL.

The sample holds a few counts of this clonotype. The CDR3 reads CASSLTTGAETF. The CDR3 region has the DNA TGTGCCAGCAGCTTGACGACAGGGGCTGAAACCTTC. The chain links TRBV5-4 to TRBJ1-2; 8 nucleotides line up with TRBD1. The CDR3 consists of 12 residues. V trimming: 1 base; J trimming: 14 bases; junction bases outside the gene matches: 7. The germline V gene has CDR1 SGHNT and CDR2 YYREEE (reference sequence).

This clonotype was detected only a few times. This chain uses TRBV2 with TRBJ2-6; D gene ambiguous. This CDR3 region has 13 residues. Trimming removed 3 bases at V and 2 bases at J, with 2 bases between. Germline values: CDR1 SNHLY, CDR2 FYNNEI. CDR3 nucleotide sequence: TGTGCCAGCAGTGACGCTGGGGCCAACGTCCTGACTTTC. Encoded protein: CASSDAGANVLTF. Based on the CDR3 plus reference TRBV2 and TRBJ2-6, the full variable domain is EPEVTQTPSHQVTQMGQEVILRCVPISNHLYFYWYRQILGQKVEFLVSFYNNEISEKSEIFDDQFSVERPDGSNFTLKIRSTKLEDSAMYFCASSDAGANVLTFGAGSRLTVL.

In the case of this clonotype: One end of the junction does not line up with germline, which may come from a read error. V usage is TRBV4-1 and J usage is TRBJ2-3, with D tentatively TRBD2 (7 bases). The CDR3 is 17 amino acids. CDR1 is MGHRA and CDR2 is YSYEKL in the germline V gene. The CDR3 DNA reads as TGTGCCAGCAGCCCCGCCGGAGGGGGGGACGGCACAGATACGCAGTATTTT. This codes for CASSPAGGGDGTDTQYF.

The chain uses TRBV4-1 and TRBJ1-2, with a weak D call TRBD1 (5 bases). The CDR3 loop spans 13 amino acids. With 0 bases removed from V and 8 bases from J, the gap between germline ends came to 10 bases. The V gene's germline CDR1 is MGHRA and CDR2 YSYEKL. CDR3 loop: CASSQDGQGGYTF. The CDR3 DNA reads TGCGCCAGCAGCCAAGATGGCCAGGGCGGCTACACCTTC.

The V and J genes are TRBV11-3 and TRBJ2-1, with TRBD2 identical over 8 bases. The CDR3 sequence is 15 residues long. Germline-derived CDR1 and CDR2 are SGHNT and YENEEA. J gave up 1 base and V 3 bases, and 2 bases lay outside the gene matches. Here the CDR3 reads CASSLTSASYNEQFF. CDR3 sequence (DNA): TGTGCCAGCAGCTTGACTAGCGCGTCCTACAATGAGCAGTTCTTC.

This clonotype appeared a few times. The DNA for the CDR3 is TGTGCCAGCAGCCCGGCTAGCGGGAGATCGGATACGCAGTATTTT. As protein: CASSPASGRSDTQYF. The chain couples TRBV6-5 to TRBJ2-3, with 10 bases identical to TRBD2. Trimming removed 6 bases from V and 6 bases from J; junction bases left unmatched: 9. The CDR3 length is 15 residues. Per the germline V gene, CDR1 is MNHEY and CDR2 is SVGAGI.

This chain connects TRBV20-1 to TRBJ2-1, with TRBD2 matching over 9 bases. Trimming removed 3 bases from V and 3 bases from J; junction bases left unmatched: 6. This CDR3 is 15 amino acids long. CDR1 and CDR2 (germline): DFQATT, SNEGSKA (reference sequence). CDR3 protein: CSASQAGGGYNEQFF. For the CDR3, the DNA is TGCAGTGCTAGTCAAGCGGGAGGTGGCTACAATGAGCAGTTCTTC.